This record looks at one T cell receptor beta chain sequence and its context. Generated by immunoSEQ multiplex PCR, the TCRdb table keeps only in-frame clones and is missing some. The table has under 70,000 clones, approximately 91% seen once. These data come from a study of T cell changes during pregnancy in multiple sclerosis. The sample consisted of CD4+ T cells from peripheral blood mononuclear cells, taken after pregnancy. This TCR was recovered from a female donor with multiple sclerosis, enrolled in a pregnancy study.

CDR3 sequence reads: CASSQAGTGRYGYTF. The CDR3 nucleotides are TGTGCCAGCAGCCAAGCAGGGACAGGGCGGTATGGCTACACCTTC. The chain has TRBV14 and TRBJ1-2; 9 nucleotides line up with TRBD1. The germline gives CDR1 SGHDN, CDR2 FVKESK. Unmatched junction bases numbered 5, after V lost 1 base and J lost 5 bases. This CDR3 has 15 amino acids.